The 13 T cell receptor beta chains listed next were all sequenced from one sample in a study of T cells in Graves' hyperthyroidism and ophthalmopathy (dated by TCRdb to between 2018 and 2021). The library was obtained by multiplex PCR. Instrument used: Illumina HiSeq 2000. TCR beta CDR3 regions were amplified from RNA transcripts. For the first round of RT-PCR on the TCR CDR3, the HTBI primer set was used together with the Qiagen OneStep RT-PCR kit. TCRdb reran the public reads through fastp at Q25 and MiXCR, keeping productive beta chains. Identical CDR3 proteins give one entry, which carries the most common genes and DNA. The sample includes fewer than 450,000 distinct CDR3 sequences, with roughly 17% observed a single time. In total, the top ten clones hold around a third of the sample. The source material was blood. All receptors come from a woman younger than 45 with Graves' hyperthyroidism that later progressed to Graves' ophthalmopathy.

There are many counts of this clonotype. This chain links TRBV20-1 with TRBJ2-2, with D perhaps TRBD1 (5 bases). CDR3 size: 17 residues. Germline lookup yields CDR1 DFQATT and CDR2 SNEGSKA (reference sequence). V lost 0 bases to trimming and J lost 0 bases, with 14 bases between them. The CDR3 region is CSARDWGRGANTGELFF. CDR3 nucleotide sequence: TGCAGTGCTAGAGATTGGGGTAGGGGCGCGAACACCGGGGAGCTGTTTTTT.

Remarks on this clonotype: One junction end disagrees with the germline gene, perhaps due to a read error. This chain connects TRBV4-1 to TRBJ1-2; D uncertain. This CDR3 is 15 amino acids long. Per the germline V gene, CDR1 is MGHRA and CDR2 is YSYEKL. CDR3 sequence: CAGSASIQTNYGYTF. The CDR3 DNA sequence: TGCGCCGGCAGCGCGTCTATCCAGACTAACTATGGCTACACCTTC.

In this sample, this clonotype turned up many times. The chain combines TRBV2 with TRBJ1-4, with TRBD1 matching over 7 bases. Germline-derived CDR1 and CDR2 are SNHLY and FYNNEI. The CDR3 extends over 14 amino acids. Unmatched junction bases numbered 4, after V lost 6 bases and J lost 3 bases. The CDR3 loop reads CASRRQGPNEKLFF. The CDR3 nucleotides read TGTGCCAGCAGAAGACAGGGCCCTAATGAAAAACTGTTTTTT.

This clonotype has a count of ten or more. The rearrangement links TRBV27 to TRBJ1-1; D remains unclear. The V gene's germline CDR1 is MNHEY and CDR2 SMNVEV (reference sequence). The V end was cut by 4 bases, the J end by 3 bases, with 9 bases between. The CDR3 is made up of 13 amino acids. This chain's CDR3 is CASSSLMDTEAFF. In DNA form, the CDR3 reads TGTGCCAGCAGTTCCCTCATGGACACTGAAGCTTTCTTT.

This clonotype came up many times. The genes are TRBV6-2 or TRBV6-3 and TRBJ1-6, with D perhaps TRBD1 (6 bases). V dropped 3 bases and J dropped 8 bases, with 17 bases sitting between them. The CDR3 extends over 16 amino acids. Germline lookup yields CDR1 MNHEY and CDR2 SVGEGT. CDR3 sequence reads: CASSYDRRPVHSPLHF. CDR3 DNA sequence: TGTGCCAGCAGTTATGACAGGCGGCCTGTTCATTCACCCCTCCACTTT.

This clonotype was seen many times. The chain uses TRBV18 and TRBJ2-1; 7 positions agree with TRBD2. Unmatched junction bases numbered 13, after V lost 10 bases and J lost 7 bases. The CDR3 has 14 residues. CDR1 is KGHSH and CDR2 is LQKENI in the germline V gene. The CDR3 bases are TGTGCCACCTGTAGCGGGCTAGGGCGGAATGAGCAGTTCTTC. Its protein is CATCSGLGRNEQFF.

The CDR3 DNA reads TGTGCCAGCCAGAGAAGCGACACGCAGTATTTT. This gives the protein CASQRSDTQYF. The chain employs TRBV11-3 and TRBJ2-3, with D uncertain. CDR3 length: 11 residues. Trimming took off 8 bases at V and 9 bases at J, with 12 bases between the two ends. Germline V gene sequence: CDR1 SGHNT, CDR2 YENEEA.

This clonotype has only a few counts. The J gene is TRBJ1-5, the V gene TRBV6-5, with 11 bases lining up with TRBD1. The CDR3 has 17 residues. Per germline, CDR1 MNHEY and CDR2 SVGAGI. Germline trimming cut 2 bases from V and 2 bases from J; bases unmatched to any gene: 5. For the CDR3, the DNA is TGTGCCAGCAGTTACAAAGGGGGACAGGGGGGCAATCAGCCCCAGCATTTT. Residues: CASSYKGGQGGNQPQHF.

The CDR3 bases are TGTGCCACCAGTGAGTCGACTGCGTGGTCCTACAATGAGCAGTTCTTC. This gives the protein CATSESTAWSYNEQFF. V gene TRBV24-1 combines with J gene TRBJ2-1; unclear D gene. Germline V gives CDR1 KGHDR, CDR2 SFDVKD. CDR3 length: 16 residues. V lost 4 bases and J lost 1, with 13 bases in between.

This clonotype was seen many times. V gene TRBV6-1 combines with J gene TRBJ2-7; D not resolved. The CDR3 runs 15 residues. From germline, CDR1 is MNHNS and CDR2 SASEGT. The ends were cut back, 6 bases at V and 2 bases at J, with 17 bases in the middle. The CDR3 nucleotides are TGTGCCAGCAGCCCTGTCCTTTCTGAGGCCTACGAGCAGTACTTC. Translating it yields CASSPVLSEAYEQYF.

V gene TRBV4-1 combines with J gene TRBJ2-7; no clear D gene. Trimming shortened V by 0 bases and J by 1 base, and 13 bases separated the two germline ends. The CDR3 loop spans 16 amino acids. Germline V gene lookup returns CDR1 MGHRA and CDR2 YSYEKL. DNA of the CDR3: TGCGCCAGCAGCCAAGAGTGGTCTCTGCCTTCCTACGAGCAGTACTTC. Translation: CASSQEWSLPSYEQYF.

This clonotype was counted only a few times. This chain joins TRBV5-1 and TRBJ2-3; D possibly uses TRBD1 or TRBD2 (5 bases each). The V end was cut by 3 bases, the J end by 5 bases, with 13 bases between. CDR1 is SGHRS and CDR2 is YFSETQ in the germline V gene. This CDR3 contains 14 residues. CDR3 DNA: TGCGCCAGCAGCTCTGGGACCCGCATAGATACGCAGTATTTT. Translated, it gives CASSSGTRIDTQYF.

This clonotype was detected many times. The CDR3 region has the DNA TGTGCCAGCAGTGTGGTAGCAAGGGACACTGAAGCTTTCTTT. Amino acid sequence: CASSVVARDTEAFF. The chain recombines TRBV6-1 with TRBJ1-1; no clear D gene. The CDR3 consists of 14 residues. Trimming left V 4 bases short and J 3 bases short, with 12 bases between. Germline-derived CDR1 and CDR2 are MNHNS and SASEGT.